This is a list of T cell receptor beta chains from one sample in a study of blood T cell repertoires in COVID-19. Profiled with immunoSEQ multiplex PCR; TCRdb holds only in-frame clones, not every one. The data contain roughly 340,000 clones, 75% to 90% of them singletons. Material: PBMCs or T cells enriched from blood (not recorded which). The receptor set was obtained from a man aged 18 to 35 who had recovered from COVID-19. The CDR3 runs from the conserved cysteine through the conserved F or W. Each record gives: D gene, clone size, J gene, V gene, CDR3 protein, CDR3 DNA. The D gene is left open where the match is weak. For some rows the clone size is stated as once, few or many, or as a class when expanded; others skip it.

D gene: TRBD2; clone size: -; J gene: TRBJ2-7; V gene: TRBV27; CDR3 protein: CASSLSPSGSSYEQYF; CDR3 DNA: TGTGCCAGCAGTTTATCTCCTAGCGGGAGCTCCTACGAGCAGTACTTC
D gene: -; clone size: -; J gene: TRBJ1-2; V gene: TRBV7-9; CDR3 protein: CASLVSDGYTF; CDR3 DNA: TGTGCCAGCTTGGTGTCGGATGGCTACACCTTC
D gene: TRBD1; clone size: -; J gene: TRBJ2-7; V gene: TRBV6-5; CDR3 protein: CASSQGQEFYEQYF; CDR3 DNA: TGTGCCAGCAGCCAGGGACAGGAGTTTTACGAGCAGTACTTC
D gene: TRBD2; clone size: -; J gene: TRBJ2-7; V gene: TRBV5-5; CDR3 protein: CASSPLAGAAEQYF; CDR3 DNA: TGTGCCAGCAGCCCTTTAGCGGGAGCTGCCGAGCAGTACTTC
D gene: TRBD2; clone size: -; J gene: TRBJ2-7; V gene: TRBV28; CDR3 protein: CAWGTSGRREQYF; CDR3 DNA: TGTGCCTGGGGGACTAGCGGGAGGAGGGAGCAGTACTTC
D gene: -; clone size: once; J gene: TRBJ1-3; V gene: TRBV6-5; CDR3 protein: CASSYSRDYSGNTIYF; CDR3 DNA: TGTGCCAGCAGTTACTCGAGGGATTACTCTGGAAACACCATATATTTT
D gene: -; clone size: -; J gene: TRBJ1-3; V gene: TRBV4-2; CDR3 protein: CASSQVTDRTGNTIYF; CDR3 DNA: TGTGCCAGCAGCCAAGTAACGGACAGAACTGGAAACACCATATATTTT
D gene: -; clone size: -; J gene: TRBJ1-2; V gene: TRBV3-1/TRBV3-2; CDR3 protein: CASSQYSNYGYTF; CDR3 DNA: TGTGCCAGCAGCCAATACAGTAACTATGGCTACACCTTC
D gene: TRBD1; clone size: -; J gene: TRBJ1-1; V gene: TRBV3-1/TRBV3-2; CDR3 protein: CASSPTGVHTEAFF; CDR3 DNA: TGTGCCAGCAGCCCCACAGGGGTCCACACTGAAGCTTTCTTT
D gene: -; clone size: -; J gene: TRBJ1-4; V gene: TRBV29-1; CDR3 protein: CSVSDTPNEKLFF; CDR3 DNA: TGCAGCGTTTCGGACACCCCTAATGAAAAACTGTTTTTT
D gene: -; clone size: -; J gene: TRBJ2-6; V gene: TRBV6-1; CDR3 protein: CASSEVGGAAGANVLTF; CDR3 DNA: TGTGCCAGCAGTGAAGTAGGTGGGGCGGCTGGGGCCAACGTCCTGACTTTC
D gene: TRBD1; clone size: -; J gene: TRBJ1-4; V gene: TRBV5-5; CDR3 protein: CASSTGQGARKLFF; CDR3 DNA: TGTGCCAGCAGCACGGGACAGGGGGCTAGAAAACTGTTTTTT
D gene: -; clone size: -; J gene: TRBJ2-1; V gene: TRBV2; CDR3 protein: CASGSYNEQFF; CDR3 DNA: TGTGCCAGCGGGAGCTACAATGAGCAGTTCTTC
D gene: TRBD1; clone size: -; J gene: TRBJ2-1; V gene: TRBV18; CDR3 protein: CASSLDRGSYNEQFF; CDR3 DNA: TGTGCCAGCTCACTGGACAGGGGATCCTACAATGAGCAGTTCTTC
D gene: TRBD2; clone size: -; J gene: TRBJ2-1; V gene: TRBV15; CDR3 protein: CATSSAGTSGVEQFF; CDR3 DNA: TGTGCCACCAGCAGCGCAGGGACTAGCGGGGTTGAGCAGTTCTTC
D gene: -; clone size: once; J gene: TRBJ2-6; V gene: TRBV3-1/TRBV3-2; CDR3 protein: CASSQESRSGANVLTF; CDR3 DNA: TGTGCCAGCAGCCAAGAAAGTAGATCTGGGGCCAACGTCCTGACTTTC
D gene: TRBD2; clone size: -; J gene: TRBJ2-1; V gene: TRBV24-1; CDR3 protein: CATRPGSRRTSGTPSSYNEQFF; CDR3 DNA: TGTGCCACCAGGCCCGGATCAAGGAGGACTAGCGGGACTCCTAGCTCCTACAATGAGCAGTTCTTC
D gene: TRBD1; clone size: -; J gene: TRBJ2-7; V gene: TRBV7-8; CDR3 protein: CASSKGQGLKLDEQYF; CDR3 DNA: TGTGCCAGCAGCAAGGGACAGGGTTTGAAATTAGACGAGCAGTACTTC
D gene: TRBD1; clone size: -; J gene: TRBJ1-5; V gene: TRBV19; CDR3 protein: CASSFPTGVVSQPQHF; CDR3 DNA: TGTGCCAGTAGTTTTCCGACAGGGGTAGTTAGTCAGCCCCAGCATTTT
D gene: -; clone size: -; J gene: TRBJ1-4; V gene: TRBV6-5; CDR3 protein: CASRPTGPNEKLFF; CDR3 DNA: TGTGCCAGCAGGCCGACAGGTCCTAATGAAAAACTGTTTTTT
D gene: TRBD2; clone size: once; J gene: TRBJ2-7; V gene: TRBV11-2; CDR3 protein: CASSLGTSGAYEQYF; CDR3 DNA: TGTGCCAGCAGCCTAGGGACTAGCGGGGCCTACGAGCAGTACTTC
D gene: -; clone size: -; J gene: TRBJ1-6; V gene: TRBV27; CDR3 protein: CASSSRTANSPLHF; CDR3 DNA: TGTGCCAGCAGTTCCCGGACAGCCAATTCACCCCTCCACTTT
D gene: -; clone size: once; J gene: TRBJ1-2; V gene: TRBV19; CDR3 protein: CASSQGTTVRYGYTF; CDR3 DNA: TGTGCCAGTAGTCAAGGGACAACGGTCCGCTATGGCTACACCTTC
D gene: -; clone size: -; J gene: TRBJ2-2; V gene: TRBV15; CDR3 protein: CATSRSLDSTGELFF; CDR3 DNA: TGTGCCACCAGCAGGAGCTTGGACAGCACCGGGGAGCTGTTTTTT
D gene: TRBD2; clone size: once; J gene: TRBJ2-1; V gene: TRBV19; CDR3 protein: CASSMGLAAEAVYNEQFF; CDR3 DNA: TGTGCCAGTAGTATGGGACTAGCGGCGGAGGCGGTCTACAATGAGCAGTTCTTC
D gene: -; clone size: -; J gene: TRBJ2-7; V gene: TRBV5-4; CDR3 protein: CASSLELGGGYEQYF; CDR3 DNA: TGTGCCAGCAGCTTAGAACTAGGGGGGGGCTACGAGCAGTACTTC
D gene: TRBD1; clone size: -; J gene: TRBJ2-7; V gene: TRBV11-2; CDR3 protein: CASSLVYRGVGSYEQYF; CDR3 DNA: TGTGCCAGCAGCTTGGTTTACAGGGGAGTGGGCTCCTACGAGCAGTACTTC
D gene: TRBD1; clone size: -; J gene: TRBJ2-2; V gene: TRBV5-1; CDR3 protein: CASSTGENTGELFF; CDR3 DNA: TGCGCCAGCTCTACAGGGGAGAACACCGGGGAGCTGTTTTTT
D gene: -; clone size: -; J gene: TRBJ2-7; V gene: TRBV4-1; CDR3 protein: CASSQEPSSSYEQYF; CDR3 DNA: TGCGCCAGCAGCCAAGAACCCTCGAGCTCCTACGAGCAGTACTTC
D gene: -; clone size: -; J gene: TRBJ1-2; V gene: TRBV2; CDR3 protein: CASRGREEGGYTF; CDR3 DNA: TGTGCCAGCAGGGGCAGGGAGGAGGGGGGCTACACCTTC
D gene: -; clone size: -; J gene: TRBJ1-5; V gene: TRBV6-6; CDR3 protein: CASSLLRGGSNQPQHF; CDR3 DNA: TGTGCCAGCAGTCTGCTTAGGGGGGGGAGCAATCAGCCCCAGCATTTT
D gene: -; clone size: -; J gene: TRBJ2-1; V gene: TRBV19; CDR3 protein: CASPRPKYNEQFF; CDR3 DNA: TGTGCCAGCCCGAGGCCCAAGTACAATGAGCAGTTCTTC
D gene: -; clone size: -; J gene: TRBJ2-7; V gene: TRBV28; CDR3 protein: CASSSRTYEQYF; CDR3 DNA: TGTGCCAGCAGTTCCCGGACATACGAGCAGTACTTC
D gene: TRBD1; clone size: -; J gene: TRBJ1-3; V gene: TRBV19; CDR3 protein: CASSIERGRGGNTIYF; CDR3 DNA: TGTGCCAGTAGTATAGAAAGGGGGCGCGGCGGAAACACCATATATTTT
D gene: TRBD1; clone size: few; J gene: TRBJ1-1; V gene: TRBV10-3; CDR3 protein: CAIRRDREGVSEAFF; CDR3 DNA: TGTGCCATCAGGAGGGACAGGGAGGGAGTTTCTGAAGCTTTCTTT
D gene: TRBD2; clone size: once; J gene: TRBJ2-7; V gene: TRBV11-3; CDR3 protein: CASSSGLAGAEQYF; CDR3 DNA: TGTGCCAGCAGCTCTGGACTAGCGGGAGCCGAGCAGTACTTC
D gene: TRBD2; clone size: -; J gene: TRBJ2-1; V gene: TRBV5-6; CDR3 protein: CASSWRSAGVYNEQFF; CDR3 DNA: TGTGCCAGCAGCTGGCGTTCCGCGGGGGTCTACAATGAGCAGTTCTTC
D gene: TRBD2; clone size: -; J gene: TRBJ2-5; V gene: TRBV30; CDR3 protein: CAWRTSGAETQYF; CDR3 DNA: TGTGCCTGGAGGACTAGCGGGGCGGAGACCCAGTACTTC
D gene: -; clone size: few; J gene: TRBJ1-1; V gene: TRBV7-8; CDR3 protein: CASSQLSSPPREAFF; CDR3 DNA: TGTGCCAGCAGCCAACTTTCTTCCCCCCCTAGGGAGGCTTTCTTT
D gene: -; clone size: -; J gene: TRBJ2-2; V gene: TRBV9; CDR3 protein: CASSVTTPYANTGELFF; CDR3 DNA: TGTGCCAGCAGCGTAACTACACCTTACGCGAACACCGGGGAGCTGTTTTTT
D gene: TRBD2; clone size: -; J gene: TRBJ2-7; V gene: TRBV5-1; CDR3 protein: CASSPTGTTYEQYF; CDR3 DNA: TGCGCCAGCAGCCCCACCGGGACTACCTACGAGCAGTACTTC
D gene: -; clone size: -; J gene: TRBJ1-5; V gene: TRBV6-2/TRBV6-3; CDR3 protein: CASSRALTGFQPQHF; CDR3 DNA: TGTGCCAGCAGTCGCGCTCTTACAGGGTTCCAGCCCCAGCATTTT
D gene: TRBD2; clone size: -; J gene: TRBJ2-1; V gene: TRBV6-2/TRBV6-3; CDR3 protein: CASSYSGGRAFDEQFF; CDR3 DNA: TGTGCCAGCAGTTACTCGGGGGGGAGGGCGTTCGATGAGCAGTTCTTC
D gene: -; clone size: -; J gene: TRBJ2-3; V gene: TRBV10-3; CDR3 protein: CAISDTALGDTQYF; CDR3 DNA: TGTGCCATCAGTGATACGGCCCTCGGGGATACGCAGTATTTT
D gene: -; clone size: -; J gene: TRBJ1-5; V gene: TRBV6-2/TRBV6-3; CDR3 protein: CASSYFISSPQDQPQHF; CDR3 DNA: TGTGCCAGCAGTTACTTCATCAGTTCGCCGCAGGATCAGCCCCAGCATTTT
D gene: TRBD2; clone size: many; J gene: TRBJ2-2; V gene: TRBV28; CDR3 protein: CASSLWTSGNTGELFF; CDR3 DNA: TGTGCCAGCAGTTTATGGACTAGCGGGAACACCGGGGAGCTGTTTTTT
D gene: -; clone size: -; J gene: TRBJ1-5; V gene: TRBV21-1; CDR3 protein: CASSNCALAGVNQPQHF; CDR3 DNA: TGTGCCAGCAGCAATTGTGCGTTGGCAGGGGTCAATCAGCCCCAGCATTTT
D gene: TRBD1; clone size: -; J gene: TRBJ2-3; V gene: TRBV11-3; CDR3 protein: CASSLEGVRDRRDTQYF; CDR3 DNA: TGTGCCAGCAGCTTAGAAGGGGTGAGGGACAGAAGAGATACGCAGTATTTT
D gene: -; clone size: -; J gene: TRBJ2-2; V gene: TRBV6-1; CDR3 protein: CASSGGLTNTGELFF; CDR3 DNA: TGTGCCAGCAGTGGGGGGCTAACGAACACCGGGGAGCTGTTTTTT
D gene: TRBD2; clone size: -; J gene: TRBJ2-1; V gene: TRBV19; CDR3 protein: CASSIGQRGSYNEQFF; CDR3 DNA: TGTGCCAGTAGTATAGGACAGCGGGGATCCTACAATGAGCAGTTCTTC
D gene: -; clone size: -; J gene: TRBJ2-3; V gene: TRBV19; CDR3 protein: CASRIRDSGGDTQYF; CDR3 DNA: TGTGCCAGCCGTATTCGGGATTCCGGTGGAGATACGCAGTATTTT
D gene: TRBD1; clone size: -; J gene: TRBJ2-2; V gene: TRBV5-6; CDR3 protein: CASSYPGTGVTGELFF; CDR3 DNA: TGTGCCAGCAGCTACCCCGGGACAGGGGTTACCGGGGAGCTGTTTTTT
D gene: TRBD1; clone size: -; J gene: TRBJ1-1; V gene: TRBV19; CDR3 protein: CASSIRAGGPNTEAFF; CDR3 DNA: TGTGCCAGTAGTATAAGGGCAGGGGGACCGAACACTGAAGCTTTCTTT
D gene: -; clone size: few; J gene: TRBJ2-7; V gene: TRBV7-9; CDR3 protein: CASSFGPYEQYF; CDR3 DNA: TGTGCCAGCAGCTTCGGTCCCTACGAGCAGTACTTC
D gene: -; clone size: many; J gene: TRBJ2-7; V gene: TRBV25-1; CDR3 protein: CASSEFGNYSYEQYF; CDR3 DNA: TGTGCCAGCAGTGAATTTGGCAATTATTCCTACGAGCAGTACTTC
D gene: -; clone size: -; J gene: TRBJ1-1; V gene: TRBV4-1; CDR3 protein: CASSPLLRDNTEAFF; CDR3 DNA: TGCGCCAGCAGCCCTCTCCTGAGGGATAACACTGAAGCTTTCTTT